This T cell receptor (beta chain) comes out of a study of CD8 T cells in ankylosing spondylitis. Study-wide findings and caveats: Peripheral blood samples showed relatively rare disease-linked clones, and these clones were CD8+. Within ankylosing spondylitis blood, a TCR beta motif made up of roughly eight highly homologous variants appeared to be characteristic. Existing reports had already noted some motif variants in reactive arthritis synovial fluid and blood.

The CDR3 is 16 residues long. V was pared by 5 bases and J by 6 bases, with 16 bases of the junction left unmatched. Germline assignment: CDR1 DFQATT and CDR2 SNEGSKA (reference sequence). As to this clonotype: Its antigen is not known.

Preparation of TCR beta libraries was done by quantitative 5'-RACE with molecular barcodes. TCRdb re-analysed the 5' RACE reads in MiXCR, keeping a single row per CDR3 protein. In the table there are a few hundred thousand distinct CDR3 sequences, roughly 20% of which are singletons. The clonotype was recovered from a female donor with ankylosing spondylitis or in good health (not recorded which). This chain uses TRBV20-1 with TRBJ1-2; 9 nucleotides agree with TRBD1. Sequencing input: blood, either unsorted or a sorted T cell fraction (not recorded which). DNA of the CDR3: TGCAGTGCTCCCCCGGGACAGGGAATCTCAAAGGATGGCTACACCTTC. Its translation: CSAPPGQGISKDGYTF.